This TCR beta chain derives from a study of cytomegalovirus exposure and HLA in healthy donors. Whole-study results and caveats: Clusters of TCRs from the first cohort tended to co-occur in the approximately 130 validation repertoires (as a later analysis found). Most TCR sequences showed up rarely, but some public TCRs showed up in many donors. Accounts indicate the classifier identified cytomegalovirus status with strong specificity and sensitivity.

The V gene's germline CDR1 is SEHNR and CDR2 FQNEAQ (reference sequence). The CDR3 has 14 residues. V was cut by 4 bases and J by 3 bases, with 10 bases left in between. Using immunoSEQ multiplex PCR, the repertoire was profiled, and TCRdb retains in-frame clones only, with some absent. The sample lists over 35,000 clones, over 80% seen once, with 3.3% in the top ten. The donors were part of the approximately 130-subject validation cohort, which stood apart from the approximately 630-subject first cohort. Concerning this clone itself: What it binds is unknown.

The V and J genes are TRBV7-9 and TRBJ1-5; D uncertain. This TCR was recovered from a young man in good health and CMV-seronegative. The sequenced sample was PBMCs. The CDR3 spells CASSSQAANQPQHF. In DNA, the CDR3 is TGTGCCAGCAGCTCTCAAGCGGCCAATCAGCCCCAGCATTTT.